This T cell receptor beta chain was sequenced for a study of shared clonotypes between healthy human individuals. As defined, naive CD8 cells were CD45RO-negative and positively selected for CCR7, with terminally differentiated effector memory CD45RA+ cells excluded. Repertoires were generated with immunoSEQ multiplex PCR, while TCRdb's copy carries only in-frame clones and drops some. This sample has millions of clones, with roughly 91% found just once. In germline, CDR1 is SGHVS, CDR2 FQNEAQ. V lost 5 bases and J lost 0, with 13 bases in between. There are 15 residues in the CDR3. This clone appeared once. Its antigen remains unidentified. Regarding the study as a whole: The study drew on few donors, limiting represented genetic and exposure-history diversity. Relative to memory subsets, naive subsets generally showed larger estimated richness. Generation probabilities were higher for clonotypes shared across all four sorted-subset donors than for unshared ones.

The clonotype was recovered from a man aged 18 to 30 in good health. Some clones in this sample may be carry-over from other donors' samples. Sequenced: naive CD8+ T cells from PBMCs. This chain uses TRBV7-8 with TRBJ1-1; D call uncertain. CDR3 DNA sequence: TGTGCCAGCAGCCCCTGGACGGTGATGAACACTGAAGCTTTCTTT. Protein sequence: CASSPWTVMNTEAFF.